The present entry profiles one T cell receptor beta chain with its context. Its target is not known. From germline, CDR1 is GTSNPN and CDR2 SVGIG (reference sequence). Trimming left V 1 base short and J 1 base short, with 10 bases between. The CDR3 is 14 amino acids. The source of the sample is a study of CD8+ T cells in alopecia areata. At the level of the study: Dosing with tofacitinib proceeded for 6 to 18 months, followed by 6 months off drug. Study-level findings and limits: Scalp data also include sequences from resident alphabeta T cells of normal skin. Patients shared TCRs less clearly than mice did, possibly owing to HLA.

After isolation, RNA underwent reverse transcription to generate cDNA as the sequencing template. Some clones are missing from TCRdb's copy, which holds only in-frame ones; the method was immunoSEQ multiplex PCR. The repertoire holds more than 200,000 clones, with roughly 69% as singletons. Starting from PBMCs, sorting isolated CD4+ and CD8+ T cells. The source was CD4+ T cells sorted from blood, collected at week 0. The chain has TRBV30 and TRBJ1-1; TRBD1 might be the D (6 bases). The clonotype was recovered from a human donor with alopecia areata. CDR3 coding DNA: TGTGCCTGGAGTGGCGGGACACCGAACACTGAAGCTTTCTTT. Translation gives CAWSGGTPNTEAFF.